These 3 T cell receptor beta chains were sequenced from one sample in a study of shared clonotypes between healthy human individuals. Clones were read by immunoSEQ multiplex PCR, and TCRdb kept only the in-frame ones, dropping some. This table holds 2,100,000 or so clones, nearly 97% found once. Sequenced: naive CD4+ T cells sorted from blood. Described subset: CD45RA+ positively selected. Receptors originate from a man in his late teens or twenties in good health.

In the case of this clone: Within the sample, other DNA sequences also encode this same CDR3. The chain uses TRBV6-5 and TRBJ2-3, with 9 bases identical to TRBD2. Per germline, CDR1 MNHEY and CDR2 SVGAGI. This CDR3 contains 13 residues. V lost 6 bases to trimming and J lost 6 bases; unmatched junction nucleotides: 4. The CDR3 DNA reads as TGTGCCAGCAGCCGCGGGGGGGCCGATACGCAGTATTTT. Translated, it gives CASSRGGADTQYF.

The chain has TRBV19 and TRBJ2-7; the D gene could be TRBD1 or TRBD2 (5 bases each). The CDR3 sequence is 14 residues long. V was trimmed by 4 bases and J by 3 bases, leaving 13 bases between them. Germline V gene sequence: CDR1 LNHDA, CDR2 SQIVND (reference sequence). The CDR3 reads CASSKSGTNYEQYF. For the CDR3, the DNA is TGTGCCAGTAGTAAATCCGGGACCAACTACGAGCAGTACTTC.

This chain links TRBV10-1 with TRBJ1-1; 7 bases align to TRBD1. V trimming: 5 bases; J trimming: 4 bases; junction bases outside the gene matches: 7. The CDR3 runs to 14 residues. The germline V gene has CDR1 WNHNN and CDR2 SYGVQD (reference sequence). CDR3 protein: CASSRQGLGTEAFF. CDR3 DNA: TGCGCCAGCAGTCGACAGGGTCTAGGCACTGAAGCTTTCTTT.